The T cell receptor beta chain described here comes from a study of blood T cell repertoires in COVID-19. The wider study: T cells, B-cell-depleted T cells, or PBMCs provided the cDNA or gDNA that served as material.

The CDR3 is 16 amino acids. Trimming took 3 bases from V and 1 from J, leaving 15 bases between them. Germline CDR1 and CDR2: LNHNV and YYDKDF (reference sequence). Sequenced by immunoSEQ multiplex PCR; TCRdb stores in-frame clones only, minus some. The sample includes about 240,000 clones, around 89% of them seen just once. The V and J genes are TRBV15 and TRBJ1-1; D is ambiguous. The sequencing sample was made of PBMCs or T cells enriched from blood (not recorded which). This TCR came from a woman in her 30s who had recovered from COVID-19. The CDR3 DNA reads TGTGCCACCAGCAGTGGACGCGGGCCGGCGAACACTGAAGCTTTCTTT. This sequence encodes CATSSGRGPANTEAFF.